This T cell receptor beta chain comes out of a study of identical twins. In its sample, this clonotype was seen many times. Its matching antigen is unknown. The V end was cut by 0 bases, the J end by 12 bases, with 9 bases between. Germline V gives CDR1 ENHRY, CDR2 SYGVKD. The CDR3 has 12 residues. Overall study findings and caveats: Fewer insertions were carried by abundant cord blood beta clonotypes, but none was seen in memory repertoires. Out-of-frame alpha sequences shared by twins were enriched for low generation probability.

Through template switching, a universal primer site was introduced, and the cDNA contained unique molecular identifiers. TCRdb recomputed calls from the 5' RACE reads with MiXCR, one row per CDR3 protein. Among hundreds of thousands of distinct CDR3 sequences listed, around 6.1% were seen once. The TCR originated in a man between 18 and 29 years old in good health. The chain recombines TRBV10-3 with TRBJ2-1; D is unclear. The sequencing input was naive T cells sorted from blood. Here the CDR3 reads CAISESTPGQFF. Here the CDR3 DNA reads TGTGCCATCAGTGAGTCGACCCCGGGGCAGTTCTTC.